The 14 T cell receptor beta chains presented below share a single source sample, sequenced in a study of cytomegalovirus exposure and HLA in healthy donors. PCR primers comprised 60 Vbeta and 13 Jbeta primers. Assay used: immunoSEQ multiplex PCR; TCRdb lists only in-frame clones, some missing. The sample records about 150,000 clones, roughly 80% being singletons. Sequencing was carried out using PBMCs. The origin of the receptors is a woman in her forties or fifties in good health and CMV-seropositive.

A few counts support this clone. The rearrangement uses TRBV10-3 and TRBJ2-1, with 11 nucleotides matching TRBD2. The CDR3 spans 16 residues. Germline V gene lookup returns CDR1 ENHRY and CDR2 SYGVKD. Trimming took 7 bases from V and 5 from J; bases not matched to a gene: 10. CDR3 sequence (DNA): TGTGCCATCAAGGGGATTAGACTAGCGGGACACAATGAGCAGTTCTTC. Its protein is CAIKGIRLAGHNEQFF.

The chain has TRBV28 and TRBJ2-7; the match to TRBD1 covers 8 bases. This CDR3 has 14 residues. V shed 5 bases and J 4 bases; nucleotides not matched to a gene: 7. Germline CDR1 MDHEN, CDR2 SYDVKM. The CDR3 nucleotides are TGTGCCAGCAGTGTGACAGGGGCTGGGTACGAGCAGTACTTC. Its protein is CASSVTGAGYEQYF.

The chain joins TRBV6-5 to TRBJ1-3; D not resolved. The CDR3 loop spans 13 amino acids. V was pared by 6 bases and J by 0 bases, with 6 bases between. In germline, CDR1 is MNHEY, CDR2 SVGAGI. The CDR3 DNA reads TGTGCCAGCAGAGCAAGCTCTGGAAACACCATATATTTT. Its protein product is CASRASSGNTIYF.

This clone was observed a few times. The chain is built from TRBV28 and TRBJ2-7; 7 bases are shared with TRBD2. CDR3 size: 14 residues. The J segment lost 6 bases and the V segment lost 2 bases, leaving 7 bases of the junction unmatched. Germline CDR1 MDHEN, CDR2 SYDVKM. The CDR3 here is CASSLPGLTTEQYF. The CDR3 region has the DNA TGTGCCAGCAGTTTACCGGGACTAACAACCGAGCAGTACTTC. Full variable domain (remainder filled in from reference TRBV28 and TRBJ2-7): DVKVTQSSRYLVKRTGEKVFLECVQDMDHENMFWYRQDPGLGLRLIYFSYDVKMKEKGDIPEGYSVSREKKERFSLILESASTNQTSMYLCASSLPGLTTEQYFGPGTRLTVT.

As for this clone: A junction end diverges from the germline sequence, so it may reflect a read error. V gene TRBV5-1 combines with J gene TRBJ2-5; D possibly corresponds to TRBD2 (5 bases). CDR3 length: 15 residues. From germline, CDR1 is SGHRS and CDR2 YFSETQ. Here the CDR3 DNA reads TGCGCCAGCAGATTGGAGCCGGGAAAACAAGAGACCCAGTACTTC. Amino acids: CASRLEPGKQETQYF.

The gene calls are TRBV7-9 and TRBJ2-1; 15 positions match TRBD2. The CDR3 is made up of 18 amino acids. From germline, CDR1 is SEHNR and CDR2 FQNEAQ (reference sequence). The V gene end was trimmed by 5 bases and the J gene end by 7 bases; junction bases not matched to a gene: 12. Here the CDR3 reads CASSLGLAGGKGRNEQFF. The CDR3 DNA is TGTGCCAGCAGCCTGGGACTAGCGGGGGGTAAAGGTAGAAATGAGCAGTTCTTC.

The J gene is TRBJ1-4, the V gene TRBV5-1, with TRBD1 matching 7 bases. J gave up 7 bases and V 4 bases, and 10 bases lay outside the gene matches. CDR3 length: 15 residues. Germline V lookup: CDR1 SGHRS, CDR2 YFSETQ. CDR3 region: CASSPSRGRGEKLFF. The CDR3 nucleotides read TGCGCCAGCAGCCCCTCTAGGGGGCGTGGTGAAAAACTGTTTTTT.

The chain is built from TRBV7-9 and TRBJ1-2; D unclear. The CDR3 is made up of 17 amino acids. CDR1 SEHNR and CDR2 FQNEAQ come from the germline V gene (reference sequence). V was trimmed by 4 bases and J by 6 bases, leaving 24 bases between them. The CDR3 loop reads CASSSTRTIQALHGYTF. The CDR3 region has the DNA TGTGCCAGCAGCTCCACCCGCACAATCCAGGCTCTCCATGGCTACACCTTC.

The chain joins TRBV5-1 to TRBJ2-2, with D unclear. Germline CDR1 SGHRS, CDR2 YFSETQ. The CDR3 has 13 amino acids. With 4 bases removed from V and 2 bases from J, the gap between germline ends came to 6 bases. Here the CDR3 reads CASSLPNTGELFF. The CDR3 DNA is TGCGCCAGCAGCCTACCTAACACCGGGGAGCTGTTTTTT.

This chain joins TRBV5-4 and TRBJ2-2; tentatively, D is TRBD2 (6 bases). Trimming pared 3 bases from V and 5 bases from J, leaving 17 bases between. The CDR3 has 16 residues. Per the germline V gene, CDR1 is SGHNT and CDR2 is YYREEE (reference sequence). The CDR3 bases are TGTGCCAGCAGCTGGGGCCCGGGGCGGGATACCGGGGAGCTGTTTTTT. Its protein product is CASSWGPGRDTGELFF.

V usage is TRBV11-3 and J usage is TRBJ2-3; 9 bases match TRBD1. From germline, CDR1 is SGHNT and CDR2 YENEEA. CDR3 length: 14 residues. The trim removed 3 bases at V and 3 bases at J, leaving 1 base unmatched. The CDR3 here is CASSLGTGTDTQYF. CDR3 sequence (DNA): TGTGCCAGCAGCTTGGGGACAGGGACAGATACGCAGTATTTT.

J is TRBJ2-3 and V is TRBV29-1; TRBD2 matches 7 bases. Per the germline V gene, CDR1 is SQVTM and CDR2 is ANQGSEA. The V segment lost 6 bases and the J segment 2 bases; nucleotides outside the gene matches: 5. The length of the CDR3 is 13 residues. As DNA, the CDR3 is TGCAGCGTACAGCGGGGTTCCACAGATACGCAGTATTTT. Its translation is CSVQRGSTDTQYF.

This chain links TRBV5-4 with TRBJ2-5; TRBD2 might be the D (7 bases). This CDR3 is built from 16 residues. Looked up from germline, CDR1 is SGHNT and CDR2 is YYREEE (reference sequence). The V and J ends lost 0 bases and 5 bases respectively, with 17 bases between them. The CDR3 loop is CASSLGGRGGRETQYF. CDR3 bases: TGTGCCAGCAGCTTGGGGGGGCGGGGAGGGAGGGAGACCCAGTACTTC.

The chain links TRBV10-3 to TRBJ2-1; TRBD2 matches 9 bases. CDR1 is ENHRY, CDR2 SYGVKD, per germline. V shed 6 bases, J shed 10 bases, and the junction held 4 bases outside the gene matches. The CDR3 runs 12 residues. DNA of the CDR3: TGTGCCATCAGCGGACTAGCGTACGAGCAGTTCTTC. Residues: CAISGLAYEQFF.